The present entry profiles one TCR beta chain with its context. Its antigen is still unknown. It has no much larger one-base neighbor in the sample; base qualities were not kept. The source of the sample is a study of cytomegalovirus exposure and HLA in healthy donors listed by TCRdb under 2017. General notes on the study: An earlier analysis of roughly 500 of the donors reported roughly 270 Gb of sequence data and more than 90 million unique TCR beta sequences from around 200 million T cells. An early release that covered roughly 600 HLA-typed donors contained approximately 300 gigabases of sequencing data and tens of millions of unique TCR sequences. Among the 398 genotyped donors, under 90% belonged to the genetic ancestry cluster associated with self-reported Caucasian donors. The aim of the study was to test whether cataloging public T cell receptors could identify signatures of past pathogen exposure. The study profiled the T cell repertoires of hundreds of subjects by immunosequencing and related them to cytomegalovirus serostatus. Besides the first cohort of around 700 subjects, a separate validation cohort made up of around 120 different subjects was used. The study combined high-throughput TCR immunosequencing, statistical association of individual TCRs with disease status, and machine learning to predict cytomegalovirus infection status. To study patterns of TCR occurrence, a later analysis re-analyzed previously published TCR beta repertoires from under 750 donors and added high-resolution HLA genotyping. In the later analysis, no new phenotypic data were used to find candidate immune exposures; instead, reliance was placed on TCR beta sequences and their occurrence across donors. An earlier analysis of some 500 of the donors applied high-throughput TCR beta sequencing to assess whether each TCR beta V gene segment acted as functional or pseudogenic. Alongside the repertoire data, information on donor age, sex, ethnicity and CMV serostatus was compiled. In a later genetic analysis, genome-wide SNP genotypes for about three fifths of the roughly 670 donors were used, and that subset was treated as a discovery cohort. All discovery cohort repertoires had been generated using a single sequencing platform. Both class I and class II loci were covered by HLA typing, at four-digit resolution. Typing coverage differed by locus: A, B, C, DRB1 and DQB1 were typed in about 620-630 donors, DQA1 in 500 to 550, DPA1 in 600 to 610, and DPB1 in just under 480. Because of strong linkage in the cohort, roughly 5 DR-DQ haplotypes were treated as single units for association and clustering. Among over 350 genotyped donors of the cohort, an average of about 240,000 unique TCR beta nucleotide sequences were sequenced per donor, 15% to 20% of them non-productive. Findings and caveats that apply to the study as a whole: It was suggested by the authors that the approach could potentially be generalized to other disease states and immunological phenotypes. A further reported finding was that TCR beta sequences accurately predicted the HLA-A and HLA-B alleles for most subjects in the first cohort. V-gene and J-gene trimming of TCR beta chains was associated with a missense DCLRE1C variant in a later genetic analysis, and the association was replicated in an independent cohort. Most TCR sequences were observed very rarely across donors, whereas some public TCRs were present in many individuals. A cluster of highly shared sequence variants was judged likely to be a technical artifact of the sequencing pipeline. In a later analysis, HLA-associated TCR beta chains were found to be more clonally expanded and to have lower generation probabilities than equally common non-associated chains. The cohort was sequenced for TCR beta chains only, and without alpha or paired-chain data the features that could be detected were limited. Linkage disequilibrium might explain the correlated functional status among segregating V segments, but an unknown experimental factor could not be ruled out. Compared with the approximately 700-donor mean, donors in an Asian-associated ancestry cluster had fewer N-insertions in productive TCRs, according to a later genetic analysis. CMV serostatus was the only immune exposure information available for the cohort. Because HLA typing was unavailable for some donors at each locus, only the typed subset was used in association tests. Because the 87-base-pair reads could not distinguish some IMGT-functional V segments, including TRBV6-2 and TRBV6-3, those segments were excluded. A later analysis found that TCR association rates varied across HLA loci, with DRB1 alleles showing the most associated TCRs and HLA-C alleles the fewest. Specific HLA alleles were associated with around 18,000 TCR beta sequences at a false discovery rate of 0.05 in a later analysis. Assigning TCR associations to individual alleles was difficult when HLA alleles, especially DR and DQ, strongly co-occurred. The earlier analysis of approximately 590 of the donors excluded roughly 17 rarely observed V segments, including chromosome 9 orphons, because counts were too low. Roughly uniform sequencing depth across donors was assumed in presence/absence analyses, although this assumption may not hold. In a later analysis, most CMV-associated TCR beta chains were found to appear HLA-restricted, with HLA associations seemingly driven largely by CMV exposure. In both the original and validation cohorts, the classifier was reported to diagnose cytomegalovirus status with high specificity and sensitivity. A later analysis reported that several top co-occurrence clusters appeared linked to parvovirus B19, influenza, CMV and Epstein-Barr virus. The study listed 150 to 200 TCR beta chains as associated with cytomegalovirus. In an earlier analysis of roughly 500 of the donors, most TCR beta V segments appeared in productive rearrangements about 87% or about 30% of the time, broadly matching IMGT annotations. In vitro tests confirmed that a few of the cytomegalovirus-associated TCR beta chains recognize cytomegalovirus antigens.

The cohort comprised some 730 healthy bone marrow donors. At the time of sampling, every cohort member was nominally healthy, though immune exposures that went unrecorded were likely present. The donor tested CMV seronegative, placing the donor among the roughly 340 seronegative members of the cohort. Every donor gave a peripheral blood sample, and the peripheral blood mononuclear cells from that sample were used for TCR beta sequencing. The Qiagen DNeasy Blood Extraction Kit was used to extract genomic DNA from the blood cell samples. The method was the immunoSEQ multiplex PCR assay. The multiplex PCR relied on a mix of 60 forward primers for TCR Vbeta segments and 13 reverse primers for TCR Jbeta segments. Amplification of the CDR3 region of rearranged TCR beta genes was performed with a multiplex PCR assay on genomic DNA. The amplified TCR beta libraries were sequenced on the Illumina HiSeq System as 87-base-pair reads. From the authors' description of their analysis: A later analysis tallied 70 million to 100 million unique TCR beta chains across the 610 or so repertoires, and 10 million to 11 million of those chains were shared by two or more donors. Raw reads were error-corrected and collapsed into unique sequences by a nearest-neighbor algorithm in which closely related sequences were merged to remove PCR and sequencing errors. Alignment of CDR3 sequences to IMGT reference sequences was used to assign V, D and J gene segments. For a sequence to be retained, at least a six-nucleotide match to both a V gene segment and a J gene segment was required. A rearrangement counted as productive if the CDR3 had no stop codons and remained in frame with V and J, and every other rearrangement counted as non-productive. CDR3 was defined by IMGT convention, running from the second conserved V-encoded cysteine to the conserved J-encoded phenylalanine. The earlier analysis of fewer than 750 of the donors excluded sequences that lacked an unambiguous match to a single V gene segment. In an earlier analysis of a few hundred of the donors, V segments were called functional above 56.7% productive rearrangements and were called segregating when the between-donor standard deviation exceeded 5%. A statistical classification framework was developed to diagnose cytomegalovirus status using the catalog of TCR beta chain sequences. A later analysis assigned V and J genes by comparing TCR nucleotide sequences with IMGT/GENE-DB human TR gene sequences. A later analysis assigned CDR3 sequences and most-parsimonious VDJ recombination scenarios with the TCRdist pipeline. In a later analysis, every TCR beta chain was defined by the combination of its CDR3 amino acid sequence and its V-gene family, and reads without a unique V-gene family were dropped. As a way to deal with suspected cross-contamination and a sequencing artifact, a later analysis dropped over 550 nucleotide sequences that were highly shared and had low generation probability. A later analysis calculated a clonal expansion index for each public chain from normalized within-repertoire ranks of inferred template counts. In a later analysis, generation probabilities were computed using a VDJ recombination model fitted to out-of-frame rearrangements, and the results were checked against IGoR. A later analysis scored TCR-TCR, TCR-HLA and TCR-CMV co-occurrence with hypergeometric tests, applying a repertoire-size bias correction to TCR pairs. False discovery rates were estimated in a later analysis by permuting HLA or CMV assignments 20 times. In a later analysis, co-occurring TCRs were grouped with DBSCAN, and TCRdist sequence similarity was added when clustering was performed within HLA-allele-positive subsets. Repertoires with fewer than 30,000 or more than 120,000 public chains, plus five repertoires with anomalous nucleotide sharing, were excluded from co-occurrence clustering. Sourced from immuneACCESS, this table was stored by TCRdb with only in-frame sequences that have V and J called. A share of the clones is absent; for the studies checked, an unresolved V gene accounts for under half, and the remainder has no known explanation. That table furnishes V, J and clone size, whereas the DNA furnished D and trimming. This sample lists 150,000 to 200,000 clones; 70% to 90% were detected once. Together, the top ten hold about 0.82% of the sample.

The CDR3 contains 13 residues, cysteine and phenylalanine counted. Only CDR3 DNA remains: 39 bases, in frame from the first base. CDR1 and CDR2 were assigned from the germline V gene as SGHRS and YFSETQ. Cut back by 0 bases and 11 bases, the V and J ends lie 14 bases apart. This clonotype originated in a woman between 18 and 29 years old in good health and CMV-seronegative. The sequence links TRBV5-1 to TRBJ2-5; D gene: possibly TRBD2, on 6 matching bases. The specimen was PBMCs. The CDR3 reads CASSLGAGMEQYF. The base sequence is TGCGCCAGCAGCTTGGGGGCGGGGATGGAGCAGTACTTC.